This T cell receptor (beta chain) appears in the sequencing data of a study of blood T cell repertoires in COVID-19. As for the study in general: Samples came from the United States, Italy and Spain, spanning acute and convalescent COVID-19. Sources were T cells, B-cell-depleted T cells, or PBMCs; the material itself was cDNA or gDNA.

TCRdb keeps only in-frame clones here, not all; method: immunoSEQ multiplex PCR. The table records 76,000 or so clones, about 83% of them present only once. The V gene lost 1 base and the J gene lost 6 bases, with 11 bases spanning the gap. Germline CDR1 is SNHLY and CDR2 is FYNNEI. This CDR3 comprises 14 residues. This clonotype originated in a man aged 30-40 years with acute or convalescent COVID-19. The chain employs TRBV2 and TRBJ2-3, with D possibly TRBD1 on 6 matching bases. Material: peripheral blood. The CDR3 nucleotides read TGTGCCAGCAGTGAAGAACAGGGAAAGGATACGCAGTATTTT. It specifies CASSEEQGKDTQYF.